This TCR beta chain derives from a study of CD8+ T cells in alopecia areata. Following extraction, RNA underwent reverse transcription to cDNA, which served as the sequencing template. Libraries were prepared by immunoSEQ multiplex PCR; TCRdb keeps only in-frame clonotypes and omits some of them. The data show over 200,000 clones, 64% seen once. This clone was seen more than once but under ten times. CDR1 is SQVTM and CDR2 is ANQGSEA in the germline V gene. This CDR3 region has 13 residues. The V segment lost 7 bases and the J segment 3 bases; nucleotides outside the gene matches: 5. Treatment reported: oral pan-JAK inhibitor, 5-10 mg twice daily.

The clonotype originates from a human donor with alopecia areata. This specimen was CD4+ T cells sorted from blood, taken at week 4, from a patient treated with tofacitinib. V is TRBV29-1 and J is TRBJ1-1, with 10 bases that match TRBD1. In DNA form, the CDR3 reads TGCAGCGCCGTAGGACAGGGGGACACTGAAGCTTTCTTT. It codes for CSAVGQGDTEAFF.